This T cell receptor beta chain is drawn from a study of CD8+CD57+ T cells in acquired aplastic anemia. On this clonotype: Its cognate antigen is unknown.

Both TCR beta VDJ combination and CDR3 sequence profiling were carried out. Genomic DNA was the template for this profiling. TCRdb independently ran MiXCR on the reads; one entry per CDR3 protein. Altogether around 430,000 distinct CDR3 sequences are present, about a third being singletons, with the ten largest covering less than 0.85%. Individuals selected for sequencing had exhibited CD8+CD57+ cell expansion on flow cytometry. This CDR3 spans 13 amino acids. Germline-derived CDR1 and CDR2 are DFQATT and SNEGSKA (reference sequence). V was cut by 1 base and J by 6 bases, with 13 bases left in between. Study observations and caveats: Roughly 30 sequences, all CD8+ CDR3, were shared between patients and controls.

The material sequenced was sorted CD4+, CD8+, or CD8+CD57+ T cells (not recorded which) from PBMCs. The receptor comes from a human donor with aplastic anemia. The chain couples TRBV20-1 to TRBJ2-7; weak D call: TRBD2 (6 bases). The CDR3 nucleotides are TGCAGTGCTAGAGGTCCTCGGGGGTTCGAGCAGTACTTC. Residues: CSARGPRGFEQYF.